This TCR beta chain was obtained from a study of OX40 agonist ivuxolimab in advanced cancers. This clone was observed a single time. Measured with immunoSEQ multiplex PCR; TCRdb has only the in-frame clones, and not every one. The sample shows about 48,000 clones, about 83% of them seen only once. In germline, CDR1 is SGDLS, CDR2 YYNGEE. Trimming cost V 3 bases and J 1 base, with 8 bases left between them. CDR3 length: 14 amino acids. The chain has TRBV9 and TRBJ1-3; tentative D call: TRBD1 (6 bases). Sequencing used CD4+ or CD8+ T cells sorted from blood, obtained in a trial of the OX40 agonist ivuxolimab. The receptor comes from an adult with an advanced solid tumor such as melanoma, head and neck, liver or kidney cancer. Written as DNA, the CDR3 is TGTGCCAGCAGCGAACAGGGTTCTGGAAACACCATATATTTT. It translates to CASSEQGSGNTIYF.